Below, 8 T cell receptor beta chains from the same sample are listed, as sequenced in a study of control samples from healthy donors and cancer patients. This table comes from immunoSEQ multiplex PCR, and its TCRdb copy is limited to in-frame clones, with some not included. The repertoire holds under 200,000 clones, with 91% as singletons. The sequencing input was blood. These receptors originate from a woman aged 25 to 39 in good health.

The chain links TRBV7-2 to TRBJ1-5; 8 positions match TRBD1. The germline V gene encodes CDR1 SGHTA and CDR2 FQGNSA. Trimming at V came to 5 bases and at J to 5 bases, leaving 5 bases not matched to a gene. The CDR3 consists of 14 residues. CDR3 region: CASSAGTGYQPQHF. The DNA for the CDR3 is TGTGCCAGCAGCGCCGGGACAGGATATCAGCCCCAGCATTTT.

The chain has TRBV11-3 and TRBJ2-3; perhaps TRBD2 as D (6 bases). Germline loops: CDR1 SGHNT, CDR2 YENEEA. V lost 4 bases and J 0 bases, leaving 11 bases between the germline ends. This CDR3 has 15 residues. DNA for the CDR3: TGTGCCAGCAGCTCGGGACTGCTCAGCACAGATACGCAGTATTTT. Translating it yields CASSSGLLSTDTQYF.

The chain recombines TRBV29-1 with TRBJ2-5, with D uncertain. Germline CDR1 SQVTM, CDR2 ANQGSEA. The ends were cut back, 6 bases at V and 2 bases at J, with 10 bases in the middle. This CDR3 has 12 amino acids. CDR3 DNA: TGCAGCGTGGCGGAGCGTCAAGAGACCCAGTACTTC. Its protein product is CSVAERQETQYF.

This chain links TRBV2 with TRBJ2-5; D not certain. This CDR3 contains 10 residues. The germline V gene has CDR1 SNHLY and CDR2 FYNNEI. V shed 5 bases and J shed 3 bases, with 1 base lying between them. Here the CDR3 reads CASSKETQYF. The CDR3, as DNA: TGTGCCAGCAGTAAAGAGACCCAGTACTTC.

This clone appeared a single time. The V call is TRBV7-2, the J call TRBJ2-1, with 8 bases matching TRBD2. Trimming at V came to 0 bases and at J to 3 bases, leaving 1 base not matched to a gene. Germline CDR1 SGHTA, CDR2 FQGNSA. This CDR3 contains 15 residues. The CDR3 is CASSLATSVYNEQFF. The CDR3 DNA reads as TGTGCCAGCAGCTTAGCGACTAGCGTCTACAATGAGCAGTTCTTC.

The gene calls are TRBV21-1 and TRBJ2-3; the D call of TRBD2 is as the table states it, not checked on the DNA. TRBV21-1 is classified as a pseudogene. This CDR3 has 16 amino acids. The CDR3 is CASSKEGAGVWDTQYF. CDR3 sequence (DNA): TGTGCCAGCAGCAAAGAAGGGGCGGGAGTATGGGATACGCAGTATTTT.

The chain employs TRBV2 and TRBJ1-6; TRBD1 matches 9 bases. V lost 8 bases and J lost 7; bases outside the gene matches: 3. Germline-derived CDR1 and CDR2 are SNHLY and FYNNEI. The CDR3 spans 13 residues. CDR3 sequence reads: CASVGTGNSPLHF. The CDR3 DNA follows: TGTGCCAGCGTCGGGACAGGGAATTCACCCCTCCACTTT.

Of note for this clone: The sample has other DNA sequences that encode this CDR3 too. The J gene is TRBJ2-5, the V gene TRBV5-4, with 7 bases that match TRBD1. This CDR3 is 13 amino acids long. Germline loops: CDR1 SGHNT, CDR2 YYREEE (reference sequence). V was clipped by 3 bases and J by 3 bases; unmatched bases: 2. The chain's CDR3 is CASSSGTEETQYF. The CDR3 coding sequence is TGTGCCAGCAGCTCCGGGACAGAAGAGACCCAGTACTTC. Based on the CDR3 plus reference TRBV5-4 and TRBJ2-5, the full variable domain is ETGVTQSPTHLIKTRGQQVTLRCSSQSGHNTVSWYQQALGQGPQFIFQYYREEENGRGNFPPRFSGLQFPNYSSELNVNALELDDSALYLCASSSGTEETQYFGPGTRLLVL.